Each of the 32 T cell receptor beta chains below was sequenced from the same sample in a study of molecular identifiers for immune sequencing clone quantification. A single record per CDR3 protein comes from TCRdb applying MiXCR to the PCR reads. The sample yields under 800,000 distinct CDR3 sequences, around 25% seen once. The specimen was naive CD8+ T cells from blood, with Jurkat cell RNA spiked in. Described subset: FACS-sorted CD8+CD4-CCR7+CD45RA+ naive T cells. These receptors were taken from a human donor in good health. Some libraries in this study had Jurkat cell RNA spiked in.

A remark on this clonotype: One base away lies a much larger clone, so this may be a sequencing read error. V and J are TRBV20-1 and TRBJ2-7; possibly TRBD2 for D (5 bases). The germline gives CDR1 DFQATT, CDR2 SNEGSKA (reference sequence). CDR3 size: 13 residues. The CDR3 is CSARSGGSYEQHF. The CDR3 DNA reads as TGCAGTGCTCGATCCGGAGGCTCCTACGAGCAGCACTTC.

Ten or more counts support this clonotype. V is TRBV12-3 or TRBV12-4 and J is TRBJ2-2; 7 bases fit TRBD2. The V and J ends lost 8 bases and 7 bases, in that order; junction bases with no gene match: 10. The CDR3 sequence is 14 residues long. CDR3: CASSNRGVSGELFF. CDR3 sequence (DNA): TGTGCCAGCTCGAATCGGGGGGTCAGCGGGGAGCTGTTTTTT.

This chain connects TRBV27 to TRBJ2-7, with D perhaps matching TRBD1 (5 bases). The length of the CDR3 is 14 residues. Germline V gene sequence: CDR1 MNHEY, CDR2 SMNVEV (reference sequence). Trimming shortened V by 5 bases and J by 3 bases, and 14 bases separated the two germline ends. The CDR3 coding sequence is TGTGCCAGCAGTCCCTCAGGGATCTACTACGAGCAGTACTTC. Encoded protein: CASSPSGIYYEQYF.

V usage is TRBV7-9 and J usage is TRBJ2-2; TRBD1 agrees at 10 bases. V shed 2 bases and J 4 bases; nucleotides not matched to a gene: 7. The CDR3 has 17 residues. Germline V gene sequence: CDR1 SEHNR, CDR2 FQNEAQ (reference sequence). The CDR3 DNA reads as TGTGCCAGCAGCTTACGGACAGGGGGTTCGTCCACCGGGGAGCTGTTTTTT. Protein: CASSLRTGGSSTGELFF. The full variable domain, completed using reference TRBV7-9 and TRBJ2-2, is DTGVSQNPRHKITKRGQNVTFRCDPISEHNRLYWYRQTLGQGPEFLTYFQNEAQLEKSRLLSDRFSAERPKGSFSTLEIQRTEQGDSAMYLCASSLRTGGSSTGELFFGEGSRLTVL.

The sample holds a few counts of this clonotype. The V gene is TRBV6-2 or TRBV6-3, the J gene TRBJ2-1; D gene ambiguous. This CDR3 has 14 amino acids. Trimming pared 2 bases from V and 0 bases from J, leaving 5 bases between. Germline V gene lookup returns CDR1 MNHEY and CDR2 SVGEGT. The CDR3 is CASSYSSSYNEQFF. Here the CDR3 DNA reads TGTGCCAGCAGTTACAGTAGCTCCTACAATGAGCAGTTCTTC.

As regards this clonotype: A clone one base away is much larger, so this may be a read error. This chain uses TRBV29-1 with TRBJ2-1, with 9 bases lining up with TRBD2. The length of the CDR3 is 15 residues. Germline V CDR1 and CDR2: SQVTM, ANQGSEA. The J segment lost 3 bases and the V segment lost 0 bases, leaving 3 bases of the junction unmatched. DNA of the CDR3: TGCAGCGTTGAAGACGGTAGCGGGGGCTACAATGAGCAGTTCTTC. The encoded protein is CSVEDGSGGYNEQFF.

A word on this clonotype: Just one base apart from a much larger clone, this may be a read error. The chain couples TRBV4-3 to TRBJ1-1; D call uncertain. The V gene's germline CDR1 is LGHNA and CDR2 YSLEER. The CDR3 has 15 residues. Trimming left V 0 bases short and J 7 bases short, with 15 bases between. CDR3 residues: CASSQEYFGQVEAFF. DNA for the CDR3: TGCGCCAGCAGCCAAGAGTATTTCGGGCAGGTTGAAGCTTTCTTT.

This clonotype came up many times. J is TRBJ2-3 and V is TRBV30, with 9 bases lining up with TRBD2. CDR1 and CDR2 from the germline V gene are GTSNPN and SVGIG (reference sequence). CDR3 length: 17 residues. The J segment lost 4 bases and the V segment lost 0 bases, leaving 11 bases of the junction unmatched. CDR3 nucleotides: TGTGCCTGGAGTGTTATGCTAGCGGGAACGTCCGCAGATACGCAGTATTTT. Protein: CAWSVMLAGTSADTQYF.

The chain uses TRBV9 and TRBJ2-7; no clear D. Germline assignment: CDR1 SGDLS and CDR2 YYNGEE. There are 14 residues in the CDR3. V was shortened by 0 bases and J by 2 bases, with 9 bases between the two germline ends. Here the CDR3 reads CASSVGLGAYEQYF. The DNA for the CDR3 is TGTGCCAGCAGCGTAGGGTTAGGAGCCTACGAGCAGTACTTC. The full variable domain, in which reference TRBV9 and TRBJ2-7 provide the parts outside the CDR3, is DSGVTQTPKHLITATGQRVTLRCSPRSGDLSVYWYQQSLDQGLQFLIQYYNGEERAKGNILERFSAQQFPDLHSELNLSSLELGDSALYFCASSVGLGAYEQYFGPGTRLTVT.

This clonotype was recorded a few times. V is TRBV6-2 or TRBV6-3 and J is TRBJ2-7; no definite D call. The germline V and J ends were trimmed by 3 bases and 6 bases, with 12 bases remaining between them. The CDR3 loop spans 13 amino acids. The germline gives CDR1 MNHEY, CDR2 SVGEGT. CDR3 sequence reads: CASSYLGSAEQYF. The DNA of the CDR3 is TGTGCCAGCAGTTATTTAGGATCGGCCGAGCAGTACTTC.

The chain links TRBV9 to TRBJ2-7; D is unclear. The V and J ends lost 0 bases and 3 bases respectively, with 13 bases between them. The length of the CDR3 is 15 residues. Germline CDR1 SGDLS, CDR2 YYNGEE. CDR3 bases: TGTGCCAGCAGCGTAGGCGGAGAATTGTTCTACGAGCAGTACTTC. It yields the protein CASSVGGELFYEQYF.

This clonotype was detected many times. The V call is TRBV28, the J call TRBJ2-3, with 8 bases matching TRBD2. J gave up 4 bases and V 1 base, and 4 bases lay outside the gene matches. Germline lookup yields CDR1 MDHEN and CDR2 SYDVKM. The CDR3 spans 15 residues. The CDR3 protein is CASSLSSGSADTQYF. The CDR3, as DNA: TGTGCCAGCAGTTTATCGAGCGGGAGTGCAGATACGCAGTATTTT.

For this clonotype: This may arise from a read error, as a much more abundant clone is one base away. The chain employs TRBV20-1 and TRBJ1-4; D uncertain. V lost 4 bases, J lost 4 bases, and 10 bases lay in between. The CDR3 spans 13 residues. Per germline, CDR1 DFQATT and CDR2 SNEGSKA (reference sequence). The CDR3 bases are TGCAGTGCTACAACCCCAAGTAATGAAAAACTGTTTTTT. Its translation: CSATTPSNEKLFF.

The CDR3 loop reads CASSSSTSGSNEQFF. Written as DNA, the CDR3 is TGTGCCAGCAGCTCATCGACTAGCGGAAGCAATGAGCAGTTCTTC. The genes are TRBV7-3 and TRBJ2-1; the match to TRBD2 covers 9 bases. Looked up from germline, CDR1 is SGHTA and CDR2 is FQGTGA. The CDR3 has 15 residues. J lost 6 bases, V lost 4 bases, and 7 bases had no gene match. The variable domain in full, completed from reference TRBV7-3 and TRBJ2-1, reads GAGVSQTPSNKVTEKGKYVELRCDPISGHTALYWYRQSLGQGPEFLIYFQGTGAADDSGLPNDRFFAVRPEGSVSTLKIQRTERGDSAVYLCASSSSTSGSNEQFFGPGTRLTVL.

Here the CDR3 reads CASSLVGPTREKLFF. The CDR3 bases are TGTGCCAGCAGCTTGGTTGGCCCCACGAGGGAAAAACTGTTTTTT. This chain uses TRBV5-6 with TRBJ1-4; D is uncertain. The CDR3 is 15 amino acids. V gave up 0 bases and J gave up 8 bases, with 14 bases separating them. Germline CDR1 reads SGHDT; CDR2 reads YYEEEE.

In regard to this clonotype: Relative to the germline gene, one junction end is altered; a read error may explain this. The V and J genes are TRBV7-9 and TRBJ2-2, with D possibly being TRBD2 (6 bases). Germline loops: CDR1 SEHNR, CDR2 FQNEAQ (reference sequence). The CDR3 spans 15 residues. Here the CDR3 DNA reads TGTGCCAGCAGCCCTCGGGGGTCGAACACCGGGGAGCCGTTTTTT. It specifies CASSPRGSNTGEPFF.

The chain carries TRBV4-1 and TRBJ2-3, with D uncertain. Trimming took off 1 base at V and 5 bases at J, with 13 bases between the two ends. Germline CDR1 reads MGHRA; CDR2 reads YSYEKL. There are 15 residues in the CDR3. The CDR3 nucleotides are TGCGCCAGCAGCCAAGTCTCAGGTAGCCGAGATACGCAGTATTTT. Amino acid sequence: CASSQVSGSRDTQYF.

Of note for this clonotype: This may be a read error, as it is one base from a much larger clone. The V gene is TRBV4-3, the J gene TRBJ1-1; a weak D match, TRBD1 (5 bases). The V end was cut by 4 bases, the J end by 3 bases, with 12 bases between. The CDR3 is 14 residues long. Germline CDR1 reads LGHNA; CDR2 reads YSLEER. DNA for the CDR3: TGCGCCAGCAGCCCAGACGGGGCTTACACTGAAGCTTTCTTT. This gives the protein CASSPDGAYTEAFF.

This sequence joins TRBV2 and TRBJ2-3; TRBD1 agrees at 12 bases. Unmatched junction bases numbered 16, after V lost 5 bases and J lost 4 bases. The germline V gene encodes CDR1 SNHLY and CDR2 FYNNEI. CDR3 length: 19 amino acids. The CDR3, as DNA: TGTGCCAGCAGTTGGAGTAGAAAGGGACAGGGGGCTTTGGCAGATACGCAGTATTTT. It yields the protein CASSWSRKGQGALADTQYF.

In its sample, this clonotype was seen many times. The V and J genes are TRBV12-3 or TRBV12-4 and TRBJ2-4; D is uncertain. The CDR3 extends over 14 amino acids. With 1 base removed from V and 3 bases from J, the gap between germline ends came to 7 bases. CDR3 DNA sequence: TGTGCCAGCAGTTTAGGCAGTAACAAAAACATTCAGTACTTC. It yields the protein CASSLGSNKNIQYF.

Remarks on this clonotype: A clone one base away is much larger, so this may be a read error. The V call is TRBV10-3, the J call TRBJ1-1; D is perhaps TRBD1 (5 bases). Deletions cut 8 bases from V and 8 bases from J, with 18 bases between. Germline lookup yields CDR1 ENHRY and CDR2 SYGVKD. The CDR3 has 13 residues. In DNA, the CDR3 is TGTGCCATCGAGGCGGGGGAGGCCCTCGAAGCTTTCTTT. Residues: CAIEAGEALEAFF.

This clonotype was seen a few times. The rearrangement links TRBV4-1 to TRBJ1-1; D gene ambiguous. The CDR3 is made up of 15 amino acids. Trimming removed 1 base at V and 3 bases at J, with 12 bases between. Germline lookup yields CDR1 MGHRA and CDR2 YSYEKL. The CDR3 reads CASSQGAGGDTEAFF. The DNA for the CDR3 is TGCGCCAGCAGCCAAGGGGCGGGCGGCGACACTGAAGCTTTCTTT.

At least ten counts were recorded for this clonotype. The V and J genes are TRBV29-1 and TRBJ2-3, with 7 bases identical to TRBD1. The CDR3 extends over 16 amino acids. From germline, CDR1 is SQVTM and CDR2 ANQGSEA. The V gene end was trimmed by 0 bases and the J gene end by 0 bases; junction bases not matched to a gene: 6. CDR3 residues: CSVEDRRGRSTDTQYF. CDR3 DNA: TGCAGCGTTGAAGATCGCAGGGGGAGAAGCACAGATACGCAGTATTTT.

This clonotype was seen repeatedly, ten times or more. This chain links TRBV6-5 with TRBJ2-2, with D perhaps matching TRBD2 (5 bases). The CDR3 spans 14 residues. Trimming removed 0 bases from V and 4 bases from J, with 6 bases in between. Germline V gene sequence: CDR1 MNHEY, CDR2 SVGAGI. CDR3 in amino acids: CASSYSRGTGELFF. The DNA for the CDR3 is TGTGCCAGCAGTTACTCACGGGGCACCGGGGAGCTGTTTTTT.

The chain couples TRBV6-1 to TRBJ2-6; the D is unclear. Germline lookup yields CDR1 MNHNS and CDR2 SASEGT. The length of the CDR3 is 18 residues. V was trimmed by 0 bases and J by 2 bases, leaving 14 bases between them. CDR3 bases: TGTGCCAGCAGTGAAGCTGTGGGGTTGTGGGCTGGGGCCAACGTCCTGACTTTC. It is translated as CASSEAVGLWAGANVLTF.

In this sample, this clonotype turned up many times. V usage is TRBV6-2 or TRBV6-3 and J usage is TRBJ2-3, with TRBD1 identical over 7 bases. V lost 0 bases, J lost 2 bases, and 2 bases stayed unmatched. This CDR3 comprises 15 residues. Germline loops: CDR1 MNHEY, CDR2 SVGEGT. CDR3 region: CASSYSGQPTDTQYF. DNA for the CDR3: TGTGCCAGCAGTTACTCGGGACAGCCCACAGATACGCAGTATTTT.

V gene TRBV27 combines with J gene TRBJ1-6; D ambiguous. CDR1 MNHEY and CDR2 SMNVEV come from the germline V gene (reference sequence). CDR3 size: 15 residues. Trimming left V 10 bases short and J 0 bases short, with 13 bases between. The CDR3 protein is CATGTKSSYNSPLHF. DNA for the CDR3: TGTGCCACGGGAACGAAGAGCTCCTATAATTCACCCCTCCACTTT.

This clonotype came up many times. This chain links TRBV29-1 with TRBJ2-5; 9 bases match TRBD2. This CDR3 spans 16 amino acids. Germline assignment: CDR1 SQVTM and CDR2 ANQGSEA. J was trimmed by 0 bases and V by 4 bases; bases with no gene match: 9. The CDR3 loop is CSVGERGAKYQETQYF. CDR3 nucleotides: TGCAGCGTTGGGGAGCGGGGGGCCAAGTACCAAGAGACCCAGTACTTC.

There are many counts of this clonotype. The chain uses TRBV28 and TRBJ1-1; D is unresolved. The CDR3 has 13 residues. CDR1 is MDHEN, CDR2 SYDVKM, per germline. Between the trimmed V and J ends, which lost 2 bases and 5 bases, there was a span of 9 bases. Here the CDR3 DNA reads TGTGCCAGCAGTTTAACGTGGTGGACTGAAGCTTTCTTT. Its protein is CASSLTWWTEAFF.

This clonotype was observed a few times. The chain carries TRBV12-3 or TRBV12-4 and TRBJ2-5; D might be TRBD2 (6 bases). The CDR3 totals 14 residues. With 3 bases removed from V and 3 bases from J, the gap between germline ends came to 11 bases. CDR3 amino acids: CASSFFGGEETQYF. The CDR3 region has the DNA TGTGCCAGCAGTTTTTTCGGGGGAGAAGAGACCCAGTACTTC.

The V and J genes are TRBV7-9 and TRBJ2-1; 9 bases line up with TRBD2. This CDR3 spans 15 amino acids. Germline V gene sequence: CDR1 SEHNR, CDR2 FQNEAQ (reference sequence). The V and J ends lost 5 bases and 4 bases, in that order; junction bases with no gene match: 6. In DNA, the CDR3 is TGTGCCAGCAGCCTTGACGCGGGGGGGTACAATGAGCAGTTCTTC. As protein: CASSLDAGGYNEQFF.

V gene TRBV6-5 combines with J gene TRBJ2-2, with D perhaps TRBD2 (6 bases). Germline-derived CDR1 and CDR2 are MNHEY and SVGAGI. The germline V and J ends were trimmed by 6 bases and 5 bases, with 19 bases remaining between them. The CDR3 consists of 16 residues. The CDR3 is CASSSRSGPTTGELFF. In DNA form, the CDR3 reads TGTGCCAGCAGCTCCCGTAGCGGCCCCACGACCGGGGAGCTGTTTTTT.